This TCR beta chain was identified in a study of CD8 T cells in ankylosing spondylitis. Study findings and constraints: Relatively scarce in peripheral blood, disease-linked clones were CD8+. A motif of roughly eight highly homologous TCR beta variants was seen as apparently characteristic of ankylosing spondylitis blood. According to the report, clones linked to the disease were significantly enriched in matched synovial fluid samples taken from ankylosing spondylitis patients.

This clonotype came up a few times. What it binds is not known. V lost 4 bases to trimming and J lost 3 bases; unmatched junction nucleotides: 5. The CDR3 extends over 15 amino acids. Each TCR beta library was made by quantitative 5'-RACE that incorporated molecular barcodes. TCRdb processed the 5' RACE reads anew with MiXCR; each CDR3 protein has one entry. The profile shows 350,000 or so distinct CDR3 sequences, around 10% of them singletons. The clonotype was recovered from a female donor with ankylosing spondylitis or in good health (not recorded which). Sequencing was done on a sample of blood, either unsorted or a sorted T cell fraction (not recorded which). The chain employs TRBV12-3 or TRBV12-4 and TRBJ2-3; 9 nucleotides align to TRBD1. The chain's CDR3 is CASSSGTGSTDTQYF. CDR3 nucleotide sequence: TGTGCCAGCAGTTCAGGGACAGGGAGTACAGATACGCAGTATTTT.